Shown below are 2 T cell receptor beta chains from a single sample sequenced in a study of T-cell memory formation after mild COVID-19. TCRdb used MiXCR to reprocess the 5' RACE reads, holding one entry per CDR3 protein. This sample has 470,000 or so distinct CDR3 sequences, with roughly 20% found just once. Sequenced: PBMCs or a T cell subset sorted from them (not recorded which). These receptors came from an adult woman who had mild COVID-19 (a few samples of this study predate the infection). Cell type and time point are not known.

This clonotype was counted between two and nine times. V and J are TRBV7-2 and TRBJ2-5, with D possibly being TRBD2 (6 bases). Germline assignment: CDR1 SGHTA and CDR2 FQGNSA. Trimming stripped 4 bases from V and 2 bases from J, with 20 bases between. This CDR3 spans 17 amino acids. CDR3 DNA sequence: TGTGCCAGCAGCTCCTATGGTCGCCCCGGGACTCAAGAGACCCAGTACTTC. Its translation is CASSSYGRPGTQETQYF.

The sample holds a few counts of this clonotype. The chain couples TRBV12-3 or TRBV12-4 to TRBJ2-2; 8 positions match TRBD1. V shed 3 bases and J 4 bases; nucleotides not matched to a gene: 7. This CDR3 has 16 residues. The CDR3 coding sequence is TGTGCCAGCAGTTTGTGGCAGGGGGCCGGCACCGGGGAGCTGTTTTTT. Translating it yields CASSLWQGAGTGELFF.